The sequence of this T cell receptor beta chain was determined in a study of technical replicates of blood from several donors. The method was immunoSEQ multiplex PCR; TCRdb's version includes in-frame clones alone and lacks a portion of them. The sample lists around 81,000 clones; about 94% were seen once. Trimming cost V 0 bases and J 0 bases; bases outside gene matches: 4. Germline lookup yields CDR1 MGHRA and CDR2 YSYEKL. CDR3 length: 17 residues. The chain joins TRBV4-1 to TRBJ2-1; 8 nucleotides agree with TRBD2. Sequencing used T cells isolated from PBMCs. This TCR was sampled from a human donor in good health. CDR3 sequence (DNA): TGCGCCAGCAGCCAAGAAATAGCGGGGAGCTCCTACAATGAGCAGTTCTTC. This codes for CASSQEIAGSSYNEQFF.